These 14 T cell receptor beta chains share one sample of origin, sequenced in a study of CD8 T cells in Susac syndrome. Reverse transcription of roughly 0.45 to 1 ug RNA was carried out with random hexamers. One entry per CDR3 protein results from TCRdb running MiXCR on the immunoSEQ multiplex PCR reads. The sample yields about 200,000 distinct CDR3 sequences, approximately 94% seen once. The sequenced sample was CD4+ T cells from PBMCs. All receptors come from a human donor with multiple sclerosis.

In this sample, this clonotype turned up once. The V and J genes are TRBV24-1 and TRBJ2-4; the D gene is possibly TRBD2 (5 bases). Trimming pared 9 bases from V and 1 base from J, leaving 12 bases between. Germline V CDR1 and CDR2: KGHDR, SFDVKD. The CDR3 length is 14 residues. For the CDR3, the DNA is TGTGCCACCTTAAGGGAGAAGGCCAAAAACATTCAGTACTTC. Protein product: CATLREKAKNIQYF.

The V and J genes are TRBV3-1 and TRBJ2-3, with D unclear. This CDR3 region has 14 residues. Germline CDR1 reads LGHDT; CDR2 reads YNNKEL (reference sequence). The V gene lost 0 bases and the J gene lost 1 base, with 5 bases spanning the gap. The CDR3 DNA is TGTGCCAGCAGCCAAGACTTCGGCACAGATACGCAGTATTTT. This encodes CASSQDFGTDTQYF.

The chain couples TRBV20-1 to TRBJ2-7, with 7 bases identical to TRBD1. CDR1 and CDR2 from the germline V gene are DFQATT and SNEGSKA (reference sequence). CDR3 length equals 12 residues. J lost 2 bases, V lost 5 bases, and 3 bases had no gene match. The CDR3 nucleotides are TGCAGTGCTGCCGGACAGGCCTACGAGCAGTACTTC. It translates to CSAAGQAYEQYF.

This chain links TRBV12-3 or TRBV12-4 with TRBJ2-7; D gene uncertain. The CDR3 covers 12 residues. V was shortened by 7 bases and J by 2 bases, with 9 bases between the two germline ends. In nucleotides, the CDR3 is TGTGCCAGCACCTCCGACACCTACGAGCAGTACTTC. Translation: CASTSDTYEQYF.

The chain uses TRBV20-1 and TRBJ2-6, with 10 bases that match TRBD1. The germline V gene encodes CDR1 DFQATT and CDR2 SNEGSKA (reference sequence). The CDR3 runs to 15 residues. V shed 6 bases and J 8 bases; nucleotides not matched to a gene: 10. This CDR3 reads CSAHPGTGETNVLTF. The CDR3 coding sequence is TGCAGTGCGCACCCCGGGACAGGGGAAACCAACGTCCTGACTTTC.

CDR3 sequence: CASSVVGTSSYNEQFF. Here the CDR3 DNA reads TGTGCCAGCAGCGTAGTCGGGACGAGCTCCTACAATGAGCAGTTCTTC. The chain is built from TRBV9 and TRBJ2-1; D possibly matches TRBD1 or TRBD2 (5 bases each). This CDR3 has 16 residues. Germline lookup yields CDR1 SGDLS and CDR2 YYNGEE. Trimming stripped 0 bases from V and 0 bases from J, with 10 bases between.

The chain carries TRBV5-6 and TRBJ2-1; D remains unclear. The germline CDR1 and CDR2 sequences are SGHDT and YYEEEE. V lost 4 bases to trimming and J lost 10 bases, with 15 bases between them. The CDR3 totals 13 residues. CDR3 in DNA: TGTGCCAGCAGCCTCCGGTCGTTCGGGGAGCAGTTCTTC. Translated, it gives CASSLRSFGEQFF.

CDR3 loop: CASSELQRGHEQYF. CDR3 sequence (DNA): TGTGCCAGCAGCGAACTACAGAGGGGCCACGAGCAGTACTTC. The gene calls are TRBV27 and TRBJ2-7; D assignment may be TRBD1 or TRBD2 (5 bases each). The germline V and J ends were trimmed by 6 bases and 5 bases, with 17 bases remaining between them. Germline V gives CDR1 MNHEY, CDR2 SMNVEV (reference sequence). The CDR3 has 14 amino acids.

This clonotype was counted a few times. The chain has TRBV6-5 and TRBJ2-7; D unclear. From germline, CDR1 is MNHEY and CDR2 SVGAGI. The CDR3 contains 12 residues. Trimming shortened V by 0 bases and J by 4 bases, and 4 bases separated the two germline ends. CDR3 in DNA: TGTGCCAGCAGTTACTCGTCGTACGAGCAGTACTTC. Translating it yields CASSYSSYEQYF.

This chain connects TRBV20-1 to TRBJ2-1; D not certain. Germline lookup yields CDR1 DFQATT and CDR2 SNEGSKA (reference sequence). This CDR3 is 12 amino acids long. Deletions cut 2 bases from V and 5 bases from J, with 7 bases between. DNA for the CDR3: TGCAGTGCTAGATCAGTGAACAATGAGCAGTTCTTC. Its protein is CSARSVNNEQFF.

The chain is built from TRBV2 and TRBJ1-2; tentatively, D is TRBD1 (5 bases). The CDR3 sequence is 13 residues long. V was cut by 4 bases and J by 5 bases, with 11 bases left in between. In germline, CDR1 is SNHLY, CDR2 FYNNEI. For the CDR3, the DNA is TGTGCCAGCAGTGGTGACAGAGTTTATGGCTACACCTTC. Translating it yields CASSGDRVYGYTF. Full variable domain (rest looked up from reference TRBV2 and TRBJ1-2): EPEVTQTPSHQVTQMGQEVILRCVPISNHLYFYWYRQILGQKVEFLVSFYNNEISEKSEIFDDQFSVERPDGSNFTLKIRSTKLEDSAMYFCASSGDRVYGYTFGSGTRLTVV.

This clonotype has just one count. The CDR3 nucleotides are TGCAGCGTTGGGGGACTATACCAAGAGACCCAGTACTTC. The encoded protein is CSVGGLYQETQYF. The chain is built from TRBV29-1 and TRBJ2-5; 7 bases map to TRBD2. The CDR3 totals 13 residues. Germline CDR1 SQVTM, CDR2 ANQGSEA. Trimming took 4 bases from V and 0 from J; bases not matched to a gene: 2.

Only a few counts were recorded for this clonotype. The chain employs TRBV29-1 and TRBJ2-5; D not certain. The CDR3 sequence is 11 residues long. Germline V gene sequence: CDR1 SQVTM, CDR2 ANQGSEA. Trimming stripped 4 bases from V and 5 bases from J, with 8 bases between. CDR3 protein: CSVVYRETQYF. CDR3 in DNA: TGCAGCGTTGTCTACCGGGAGACCCAGTACTTC.

Remarks on this clonotype: One end of the junction does not line up with germline, which may come from a read error. The V call is TRBV5-1, the J call TRBJ2-3; TRBD2 matches 12 bases. Germline CDR1 is SGHRS and CDR2 is YFSETQ. The CDR3 is made up of 16 amino acids. CDR3 amino acids: CATSRLAGGNTDTQYF. CDR3 DNA sequence: TGCGCCACCAGCCGGCTAGCGGGGGGGAACACAGATACGCAGTATTTT.